The 14 T cell receptor beta chains in this list originate from one sample, sequenced in a study of OX40 agonist ivuxolimab in advanced cancers. Assay used: immunoSEQ multiplex PCR; TCRdb lists only in-frame clones, some missing. The profile shows about 66,000 clones, over 60% of them singletons. Sequences were derived from CD4+ or CD8+ T cells sorted from blood, sampled in a trial of the OX40 agonist ivuxolimab. These receptors all come from an adult with an advanced solid tumor such as melanoma, head and neck, liver or kidney cancer.

This chain uses TRBV5-1 with TRBJ1-4; D ambiguous. V gave up 1 base and J gave up 0 bases, with 7 bases separating them. Germline CDR1 and CDR2: SGHRS and YFSETQ. The CDR3 contains 15 residues. This CDR3 reads CASSLSAATNEKLFF. The CDR3 coding sequence is TGCGCCAGCAGCTTGTCAGCTGCAACTAATGAAAAACTGTTTTTT.

Here the CDR3 reads CASSPRVTTTSVQYF. Written as DNA, the CDR3 is TGTGCCAGCAGTCCCCGGGTGACCACTACGTCGGTGCAGTACTTC. This chain links TRBV25-1 with TRBJ2-7, with D unresolved. V gave up 5 bases and J gave up 9 bases, with 23 bases separating them. The CDR3 contains 15 residues. Germline CDR1 and CDR2: MGHDK and SYGVNS.

The chain recombines TRBV11-2 with TRBJ1-1, with D maybe TRBD1 (5 bases). Trimming left V 5 bases short and J 10 bases short, with 14 bases between. This CDR3 is built from 12 residues. Germline loops: CDR1 SGHAT, CDR2 FQNNGV. CDR3 sequence reads: CASSQTGLLAFF. In nucleotides, the CDR3 is TGTGCCAGCAGCCAAACAGGATTGTTAGCTTTCTTT.

This rearrangement joins TRBV7-9 to TRBJ2-7; tentatively, D is TRBD1 (5 bases). CDR3 length equals 12 residues. Per germline, CDR1 SEHNR and CDR2 FQNEAQ (reference sequence). Trimming took 5 bases from V and 4 from J, leaving 9 bases between them. The CDR3: CASSPTGYEQYF. The DNA of the CDR3 is TGTGCCAGCAGCCCAACAGGTTACGAGCAGTACTTC.

In its sample, this clone was seen once. The rearrangement joins TRBV9 to TRBJ2-1; the D call may be TRBD1 or TRBD2 (5 bases each). V lost 4 bases and J 9 bases, leaving 14 bases between the germline ends. CDR1 is SGDLS, CDR2 YYNGEE, per germline. CDR3 length equals 13 residues. CDR3 residues: CASSHGTSGEQFF. The CDR3, as DNA: TGTGCCAGCAGCCACGGGACCTCTGGTGAGCAGTTCTTC.

CDR3: CASGRDSYEQYF. CDR3 sequence (DNA): TGCGCCAGCGGCAGGGACTCCTACGAGCAGTACTTC. The V gene is TRBV5-1, the J gene TRBJ2-7, with a possible D match to TRBD1 (5 bases). V gave up 7 bases and J gave up 0 bases, with 8 bases separating them. CDR1 is SGHRS, CDR2 YFSETQ, per germline. The CDR3 consists of 12 residues. Complete variable domain (other parts from reference TRBV5-1 and TRBJ2-7): KAGVTQTPRYLIKTRGQQVTLSCSPISGHRSVSWYQQTPGQGLQFLFEYFSETQRNKGNFPGRFSGRQFSNSRSEMNVSTLELGDSALYLCASGRDSYEQYFGPGTRLTVT.

The table lists this clone with a few counts. The V gene is TRBV5-1, the J gene TRBJ2-1, with D perhaps being TRBD1 or TRBD2 (5 bases each). This CDR3 is built from 14 residues. V lost 0 bases and J lost 9, with 13 bases in between. CDR1 SGHRS and CDR2 YFSETQ come from the germline V gene. CDR3 in amino acids: CASSLVPGGGEQFF. CDR3 DNA sequence: TGCGCCAGCAGCTTGGTCCCGGGTGGGGGTGAGCAGTTCTTC.

This clone was counted once. The chain employs TRBV2 and TRBJ2-3; D is ambiguous. The CDR3 runs 16 residues. The germline CDR1 and CDR2 sequences are SNHLY and FYNNEI. Trimming left V 6 bases short and J 1 base short, with 17 bases between. For the CDR3, the DNA is TGTGCCAGCAGCCGCAGGATTGGGGTAGGCACAGATACGCAGTATTTT. As protein: CASSRRIGVGTDTQYF.

J is TRBJ2-7 and V is TRBV7-3, with 14 positions matching TRBD2. Germline CDR1 reads SGHTA; CDR2 reads FQGTGA. The CDR3 spans 15 residues. V shed 5 bases and J 6 bases; nucleotides not matched to a gene: 6. CDR3 in amino acids: CASSTGTSGSSEQYF. Here the CDR3 DNA reads TGTGCCAGCAGCACGGGGACTAGCGGGAGTAGCGAGCAGTACTTC.

This chain uses TRBV18 with TRBJ2-5; D not resolved. The CDR3 loop spans 18 amino acids. Germline assignment: CDR1 KGHSH and CDR2 LQKENI. V gave up 2 bases and J gave up 1 base, with 20 bases separating them. The CDR3 region has the DNA TGTGCCAGCTCACCATTCTCACCGCAACAATACGGCCAAGAGACCCAGTACTTC. Amino acid sequence: CASSPFSPQQYGQETQYF.

The genes are TRBV5-8 and TRBJ2-2; 15 bases agree with TRBD2. V trimming: 0 bases; J trimming: 7 bases; junction bases outside the gene matches: 10. The germline gives CDR1 SGHTS, CDR2 YDEGEE. The CDR3 spans 19 residues. The DNA for the CDR3 is TGTGCCAGCAGCTTGGCCCTCGGACTAGCGGGAGGGTTGAACGGGGAGCTGTTTTTT. Amino acids: CASSLALGLAGGLNGELFF.

The CDR3 reads CASSPGLGGNEQFF. CDR3 DNA: TGTGCCAGCAGCCCCGGGTTAGGAGGGAATGAGCAGTTCTTC. The rearrangement uses TRBV7-9 and TRBJ2-1; TRBD2 is a possible D gene (6 bases). V lost 5 bases, J lost 7 bases, and 15 bases lay in between. The CDR3 has 14 residues. Germline V lookup: CDR1 SEHNR, CDR2 FQNEAQ (reference sequence).

The chain uses TRBV7-3 and TRBJ2-2; the match to TRBD2 covers 15 bases. Trimming at V came to 5 bases and at J to 4 bases, leaving 8 bases not matched to a gene. The V gene's germline CDR1 is SGHTA and CDR2 FQGTGA. This CDR3 is 18 amino acids long. The CDR3 sequence: CASSKGTSGGLSTGELFF. The CDR3 bases are TGTGCCAGCAGCAAAGGGACTAGCGGGGGGCTATCCACCGGGGAGCTGTTTTTT.

The rearrangement uses TRBV7-8 and TRBJ1-6; the D is unclear. Looked up from germline, CDR1 is SGHVS and CDR2 is FQNEAQ. The CDR3 covers 16 residues. The V and J ends lost 1 base and 6 bases respectively, with 13 bases between them. The CDR3 sequence: CASSLVGLLVNSPLHF. The CDR3 DNA follows: TGTGCCAGCAGCTTAGTTGGGCTACTCGTTAATTCACCCCTCCACTTT.